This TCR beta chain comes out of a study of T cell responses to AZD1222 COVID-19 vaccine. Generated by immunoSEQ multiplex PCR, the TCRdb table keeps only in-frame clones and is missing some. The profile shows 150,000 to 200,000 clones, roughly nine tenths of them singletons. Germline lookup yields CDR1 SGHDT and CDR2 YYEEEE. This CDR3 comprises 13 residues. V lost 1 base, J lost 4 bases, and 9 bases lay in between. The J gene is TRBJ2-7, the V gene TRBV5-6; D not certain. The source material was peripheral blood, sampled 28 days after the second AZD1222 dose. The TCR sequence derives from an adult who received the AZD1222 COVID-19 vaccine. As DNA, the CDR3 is TGTGCCAGCAGCTTGTATCAGTTGTACGAGCAGTACTTC. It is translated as CASSLYQLYEQYF.